This T cell receptor beta chain was found in a study of cytomegalovirus exposure and HLA in healthy donors. Comments on this clone: Its antigen is currently unknown.

This CDR3 comprises 16 residues. CDR1 is SGHRS, CDR2 YFSETQ, per germline. With V trimmed by 0 bases and J by 4 bases, 5 bases remained unmatched. Study results and caveats: Rare sequences made up most TCRs, while some public TCRs were found in many donors. Immune exposure information comprised only CMV serostatus. Productive rates of about 87% or about 30% were seen for most TCR beta V segments in an earlier analysis.

Primers for the PCR totalled 60 Vbeta and 13 Jbeta. Using immunoSEQ multiplex PCR, the repertoire was profiled, and TCRdb retains in-frame clones only, with some absent. This sample has roughly 190,000 clones, with 70% to 90% found just once. V usage is TRBV5-1 and J usage is TRBJ1-3, with 9 nucleotides matching TRBD1. The sequenced material came from PBMCs. The TCR originated in a woman between 18 and 29 years old in good health and CMV-seronegative. The DNA for the CDR3 is TGCGCCAGCAGCTTGGCCGGGACAGGGAAAGGAAACACCATATATTTT. Translated: CASSLAGTGKGNTIYF. Full variable domain (rest looked up from reference TRBV5-1 and TRBJ1-3): KAGVTQTPRYLIKTRGQQVTLSCSPISGHRSVSWYQQTPGQGLQFLFEYFSETQRNKGNFPGRFSGRQFSNSRSEMNVSTLELGDSALYLCASSLAGTGKGNTIYFGEGSWLTVV.